This paragraph reports one TCR beta chain. Sequenced by immunoSEQ multiplex PCR; TCRdb stores in-frame clones only, minus some. The table has over 450,000 clones, approximately 92% seen once; the top ten hold 0.7% to 1%. The CDR3 covers 15 residues. Per germline, CDR1 SEHNR and CDR2 FQNEAQ (reference sequence). After removal of 4 bases from V and 5 bases from J, the junction contained 4 bases not matched to a gene. This record belongs to a study of blood T cell repertoires in COVID-19. Study-wide context: There were acute and convalescent COVID-19 samples, and they came from the United States, Italy and Spain. PBMCs, B-cell-depleted T cells, or T cells were the source of the cDNA or gDNA that made up the material.

Seattle participants joined during active infection and were tracked over time. The sequenced sample consisted of peripheral blood. The sequence was collected from a young man with COVID-19, enrolled during active disease. This chain connects TRBV7-9 to TRBJ2-1, with 11 bases aligning to TRBD2. CDR3 nucleotide sequence: TGTGCCAGCAGCTGGACTAGCGGGTACGACAATGAGCAGTTCTTC. Translation: CASSWTSGYDNEQFF. The entire variable domain, with the rest obtained from reference TRBV7-9 and TRBJ2-1, is as follows: DTGVSQNPRHKITKRGQNVTFRCDPISEHNRLYWYRQTLGQGPEFLTYFQNEAQLEKSRLLSDRFSAERPKGSFSTLEIQRTEQGDSAMYLCASSWTSGYDNEQFFGPGTRLTVL.